This T cell receptor beta chain was recovered during a study of CD8+CD57+ T cells in acquired aplastic anemia. Study-wide context: Each DNA sample taken from sorted CD4+ and CD8+ cells came to approximately 3.3 ug on average.

Template material for TCR beta VDJ and CDR3 profiling consisted of genomic DNA. Using its own MiXCR run on the reads, TCRdb lists one record per CDR3 protein. This sample carries around 180,000 distinct CDR3 sequences, just under 65% of them seen once, and the ten largest clones take 45% to 55%. For this clonotype: Its antigen is undetermined.

V trimming: 5 bases; J trimming: 6 bases; junction bases outside the gene matches: 6. In germline, CDR1 is LNHDA, CDR2 SQIVND (reference sequence). This CDR3 spans 14 amino acids. Findings of the study overall: Some 31 shared CD8+ CDR3s appeared highly expressed within patients' immunodominant clones.

The sequence derives from a human donor in good health. J is TRBJ1-5 and V is TRBV19; TRBD1 agrees at 8 bases. The source material was sorted CD4+, CD8+, or CD8+CD57+ T cells (not recorded which) from PBMCs. CDR3 residues: CASSPAGGVQPQHF. CDR3 bases: TGTGCCAGTAGTCCGGCAGGGGGCGTTCAGCCCCAGCATTTT.